This entry is about one TCR beta chain. The antigen is unknown. At one end, the junction sequence differs from germline, possibly due to a read error. The authors reverse transcribed about 0.5 to 1 ug RNA with random hexamers. Amplification of TCR beta CDR3 spanned 54 Vbeta and 13 Jbeta via immunoSEQ multiplex PCR. Each CDR3 protein gets one entry after TCRdb re-called the immunoSEQ multiplex PCR reads with MiXCR. Of about 100,000 distinct CDR3 sequences listed, roughly 96% are singletons. The data belong to a study of CD8 T cells in Susac syndrome. Sequencing of TCR beta was carried out in blood CD8+ and CD4+ T cells. Study-wide results and limits: Susac-specific public clones numbered 15 to 20 in total CD8+ repertoires (and 5 or 6 in CD8+ TEMRA repertoires). The study found that Susac CD8+ clonal expansion peaked in TEMRA cells and active patients.

The germline V gene encodes CDR1 DFQATT and CDR2 SNEGSKA (reference sequence). The CDR3 totals 15 residues. The sample consisted of CD8+ T cells from PBMCs. This sequence joins TRBV20-1 and TRBJ2-1; a weak D match, TRBD1 (6 bases). This sequence was found in a human donor with Susac syndrome. CDR3 loop: CSARGRQASYNEQFF. The DNA for the CDR3 is TGCAGTGCCAGAGGTCGACAGGCCTCCTACAATGAGCAGTTCTTC.